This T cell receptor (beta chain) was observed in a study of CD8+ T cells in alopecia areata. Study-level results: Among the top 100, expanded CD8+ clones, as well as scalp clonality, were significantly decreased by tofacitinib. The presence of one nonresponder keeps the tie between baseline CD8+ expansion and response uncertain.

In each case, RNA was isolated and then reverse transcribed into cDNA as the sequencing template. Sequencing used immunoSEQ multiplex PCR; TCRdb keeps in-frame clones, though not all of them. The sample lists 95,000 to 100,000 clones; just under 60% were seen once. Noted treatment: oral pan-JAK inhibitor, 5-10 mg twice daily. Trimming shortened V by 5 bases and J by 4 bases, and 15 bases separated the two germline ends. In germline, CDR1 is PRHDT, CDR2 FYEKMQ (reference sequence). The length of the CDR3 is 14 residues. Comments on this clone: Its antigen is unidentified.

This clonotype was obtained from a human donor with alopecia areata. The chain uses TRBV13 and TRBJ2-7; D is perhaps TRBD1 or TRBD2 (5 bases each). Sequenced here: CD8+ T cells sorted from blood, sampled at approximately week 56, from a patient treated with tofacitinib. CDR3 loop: CASSLRDGLYEQYF. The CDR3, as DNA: TGTGCCAGCAGCCTCCGGGACGGGCTATACGAGCAGTACTTC.